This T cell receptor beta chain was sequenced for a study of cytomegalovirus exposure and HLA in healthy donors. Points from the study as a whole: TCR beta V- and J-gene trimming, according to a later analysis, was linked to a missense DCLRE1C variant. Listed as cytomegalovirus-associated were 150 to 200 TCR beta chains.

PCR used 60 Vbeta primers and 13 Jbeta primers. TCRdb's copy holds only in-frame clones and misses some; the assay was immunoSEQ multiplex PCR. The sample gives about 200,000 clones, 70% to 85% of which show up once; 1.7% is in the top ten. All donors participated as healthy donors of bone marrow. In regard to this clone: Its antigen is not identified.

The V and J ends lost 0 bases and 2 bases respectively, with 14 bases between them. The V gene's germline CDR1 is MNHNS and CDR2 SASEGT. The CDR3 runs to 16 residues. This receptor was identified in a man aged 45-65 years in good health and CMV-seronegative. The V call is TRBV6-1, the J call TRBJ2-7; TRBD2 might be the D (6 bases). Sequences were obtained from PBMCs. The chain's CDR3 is CASSEAIRRGPYEQYF. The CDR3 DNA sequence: TGTGCCAGCAGTGAAGCGATTCGGCGGGGTCCCTACGAGCAGTACTTC.